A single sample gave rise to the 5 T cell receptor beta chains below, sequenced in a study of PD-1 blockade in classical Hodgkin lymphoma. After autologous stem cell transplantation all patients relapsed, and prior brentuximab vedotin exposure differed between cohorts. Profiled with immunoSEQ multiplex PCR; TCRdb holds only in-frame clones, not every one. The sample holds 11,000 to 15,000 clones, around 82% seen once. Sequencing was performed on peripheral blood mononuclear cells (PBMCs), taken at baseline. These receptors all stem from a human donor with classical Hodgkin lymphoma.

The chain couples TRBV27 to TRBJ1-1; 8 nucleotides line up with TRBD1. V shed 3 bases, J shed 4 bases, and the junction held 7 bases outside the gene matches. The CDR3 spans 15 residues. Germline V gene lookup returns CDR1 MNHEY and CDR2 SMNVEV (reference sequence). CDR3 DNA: TGTGCCAGCAGTTTCTACGGACAGGGAACCACTGAAGCTTTCTTT. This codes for CASSFYGQGTTEAFF.

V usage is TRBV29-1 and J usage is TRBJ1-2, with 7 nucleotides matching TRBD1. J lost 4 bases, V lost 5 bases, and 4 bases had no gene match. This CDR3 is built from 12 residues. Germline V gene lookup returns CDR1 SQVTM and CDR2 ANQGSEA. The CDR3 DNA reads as TGCAGCGTTTATGGGGACAGCTATGGCTACACCTTC. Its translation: CSVYGDSYGYTF. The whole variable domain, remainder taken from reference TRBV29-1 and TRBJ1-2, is SAVISQKPSRDICQRGTSLTIQCQVDSQVTMMFWYRQQPGQSLTLIATANQGSEATYESGFVIDKFPISRPNLTFSTLTVSNMSPEDSSIYLCSVYGDSYGYTFGSGTRLTVV.

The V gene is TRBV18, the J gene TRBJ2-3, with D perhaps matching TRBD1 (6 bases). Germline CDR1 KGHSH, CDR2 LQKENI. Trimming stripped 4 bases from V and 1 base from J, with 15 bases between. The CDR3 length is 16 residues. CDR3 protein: CASSLLQGMGTDTQYF. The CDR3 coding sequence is TGTGCCAGCTCACTCCTACAGGGTATGGGCACAGATACGCAGTATTTT.

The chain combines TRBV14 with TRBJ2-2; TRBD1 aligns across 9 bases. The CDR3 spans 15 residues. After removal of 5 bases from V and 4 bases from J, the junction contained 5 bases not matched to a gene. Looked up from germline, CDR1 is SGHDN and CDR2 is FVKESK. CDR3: CASSKGQGITGELFF. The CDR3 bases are TGTGCCAGCAGCAAAGGACAGGGGATCACCGGGGAGCTGTTTTTT.

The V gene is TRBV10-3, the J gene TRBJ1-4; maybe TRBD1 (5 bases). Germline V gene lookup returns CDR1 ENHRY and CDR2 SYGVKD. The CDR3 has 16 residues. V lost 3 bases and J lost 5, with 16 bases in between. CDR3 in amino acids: CAISERDRSGNEKLFF. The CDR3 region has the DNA TGTGCCATCAGTGAAAGGGACCGCAGTGGGAATGAAAAACTGTTTTTT.